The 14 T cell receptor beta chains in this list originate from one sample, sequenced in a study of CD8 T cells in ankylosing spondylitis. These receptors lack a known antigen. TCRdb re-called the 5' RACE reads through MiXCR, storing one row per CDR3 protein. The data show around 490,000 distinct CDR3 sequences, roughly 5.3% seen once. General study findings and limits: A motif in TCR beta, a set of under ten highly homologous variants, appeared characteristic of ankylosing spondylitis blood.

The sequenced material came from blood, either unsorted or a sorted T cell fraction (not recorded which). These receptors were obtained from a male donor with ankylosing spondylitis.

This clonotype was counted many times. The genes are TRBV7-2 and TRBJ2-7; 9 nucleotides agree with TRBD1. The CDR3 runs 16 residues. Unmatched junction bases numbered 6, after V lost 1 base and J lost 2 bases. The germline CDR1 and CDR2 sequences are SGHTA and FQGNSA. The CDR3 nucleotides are TGTGCCAGCAGCTTAGTTTCGGGACAGGGACCCTACGAGCAGTACTTC. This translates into CASSLVSGQGPYEQYF.

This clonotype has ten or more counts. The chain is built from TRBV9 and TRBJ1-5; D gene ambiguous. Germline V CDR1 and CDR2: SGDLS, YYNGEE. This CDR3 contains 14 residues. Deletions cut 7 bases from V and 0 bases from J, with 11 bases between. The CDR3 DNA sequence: TGTGCCAGCGGCCGGGCAGATAGCAATCAGCCCCAGCATTTT. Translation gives CASGRADSNQPQHF.

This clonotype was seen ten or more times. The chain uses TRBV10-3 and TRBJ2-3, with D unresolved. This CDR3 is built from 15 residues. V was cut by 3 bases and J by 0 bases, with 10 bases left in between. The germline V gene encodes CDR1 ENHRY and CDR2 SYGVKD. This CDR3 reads CAISERGGSTDTQYF. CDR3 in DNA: TGTGCCATCAGTGAACGTGGCGGAAGCACAGATACGCAGTATTTT.

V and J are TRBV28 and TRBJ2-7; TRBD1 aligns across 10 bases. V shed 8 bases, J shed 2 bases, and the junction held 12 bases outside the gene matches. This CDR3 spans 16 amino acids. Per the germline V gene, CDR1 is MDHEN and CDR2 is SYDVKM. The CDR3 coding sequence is TGTGCCAGCGGGCTCCCGGGACAGGGGTTCACCTACGAGCAGTACTTC. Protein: CASGLPGQGFTYEQYF.

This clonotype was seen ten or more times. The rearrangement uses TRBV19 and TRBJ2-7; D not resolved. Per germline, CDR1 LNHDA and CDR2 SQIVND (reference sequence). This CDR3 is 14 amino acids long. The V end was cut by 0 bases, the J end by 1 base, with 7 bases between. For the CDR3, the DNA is TGTGCCAGTAGTATAGATCTTGAGTCCTACGAGCAGTACTTC. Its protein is CASSIDLESYEQYF.

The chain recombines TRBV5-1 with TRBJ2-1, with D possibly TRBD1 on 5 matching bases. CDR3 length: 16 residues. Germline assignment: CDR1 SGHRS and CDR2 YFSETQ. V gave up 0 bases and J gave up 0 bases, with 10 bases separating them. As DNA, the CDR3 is TGCGCCAGCAGCTTGGTTGGGGCAAGCTCCTACAATGAGCAGTTCTTC. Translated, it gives CASSLVGASSYNEQFF.

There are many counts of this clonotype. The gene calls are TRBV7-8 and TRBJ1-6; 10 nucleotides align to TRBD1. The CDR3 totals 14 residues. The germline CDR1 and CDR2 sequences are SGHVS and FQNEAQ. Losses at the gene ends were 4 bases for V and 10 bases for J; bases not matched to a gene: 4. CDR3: CASSWDRGISPLHF. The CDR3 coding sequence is TGTGCCAGCAGCTGGGACAGGGGAATCTCACCCCTCCACTTT. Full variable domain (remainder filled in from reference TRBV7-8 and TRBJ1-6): GAGVSQSPRYKVAKRGQDVALRCDPISGHVSLFWYQQALGQGPEFLTYFQNEAQLDKSGLPSDRFFAERPEGSVSTLKIQRTQQEDSAVYLCASSWDRGISPLHFGNGTRLTVT.

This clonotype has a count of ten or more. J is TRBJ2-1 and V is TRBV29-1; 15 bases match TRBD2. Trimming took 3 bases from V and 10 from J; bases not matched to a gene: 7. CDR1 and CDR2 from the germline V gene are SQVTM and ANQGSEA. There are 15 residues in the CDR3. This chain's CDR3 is CSVDRTSGREAEQFF. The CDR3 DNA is TGCAGCGTTGACCGGACTAGCGGGAGGGAGGCCGAGCAGTTCTTC.

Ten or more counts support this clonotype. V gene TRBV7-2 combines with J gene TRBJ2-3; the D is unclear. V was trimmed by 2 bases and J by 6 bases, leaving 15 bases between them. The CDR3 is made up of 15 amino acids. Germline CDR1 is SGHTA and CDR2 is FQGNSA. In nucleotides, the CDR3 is TGTGCCAGCAGCTTATGGCGGCTGGAGACCGATACGCAGTATTTT. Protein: CASSLWRLETDTQYF.

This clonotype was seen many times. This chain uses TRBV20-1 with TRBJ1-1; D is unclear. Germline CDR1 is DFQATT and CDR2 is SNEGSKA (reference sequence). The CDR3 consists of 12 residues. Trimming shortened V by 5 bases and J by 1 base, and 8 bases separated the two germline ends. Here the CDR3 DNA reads TGCAGTGCTTATACATGGAACACTGAAGCTTTCTTT. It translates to CSAYTWNTEAFF.

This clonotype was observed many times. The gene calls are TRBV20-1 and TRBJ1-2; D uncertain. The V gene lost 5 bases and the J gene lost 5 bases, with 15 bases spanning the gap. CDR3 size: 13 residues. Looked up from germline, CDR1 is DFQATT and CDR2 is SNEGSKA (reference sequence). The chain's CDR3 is CSAYPGPPYGYTF. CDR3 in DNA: TGCAGTGCTTACCCCGGGCCACCTTATGGCTACACCTTC.

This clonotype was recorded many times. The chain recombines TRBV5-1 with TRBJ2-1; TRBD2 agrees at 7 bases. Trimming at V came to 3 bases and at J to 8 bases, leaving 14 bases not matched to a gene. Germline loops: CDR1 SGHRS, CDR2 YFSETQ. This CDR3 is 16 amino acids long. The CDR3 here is CASSWGGLSRVYEQFF. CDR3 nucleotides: TGCGCCAGCAGCTGGGGGGGACTAAGCAGGGTATATGAGCAGTTCTTC.

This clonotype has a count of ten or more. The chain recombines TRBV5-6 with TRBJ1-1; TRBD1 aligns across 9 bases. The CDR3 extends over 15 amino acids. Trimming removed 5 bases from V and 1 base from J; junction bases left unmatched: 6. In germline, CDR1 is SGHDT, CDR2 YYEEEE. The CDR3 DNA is TGTGCCAGCAGGAACCAACAGGGGGCGAACACTGAAGCTTTCTTT. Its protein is CASRNQQGANTEAFF.

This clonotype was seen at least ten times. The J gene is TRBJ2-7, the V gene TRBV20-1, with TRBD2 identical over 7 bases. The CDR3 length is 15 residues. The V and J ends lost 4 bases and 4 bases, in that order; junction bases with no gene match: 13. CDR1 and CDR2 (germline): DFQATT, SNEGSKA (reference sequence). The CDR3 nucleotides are TGCAGTGCTACCCCCCGACTAGCTGGAGGGTACGAGCAGTACTTC. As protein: CSATPRLAGGYEQYF.